There are many counts of the clone carrying this T cell receptor beta chain. Trimming at V came to 6 bases and at J to 5 bases, leaving 16 bases not matched to a gene. CDR3 size: 15 residues. The germline V gene has CDR1 SQVTM and CDR2 ANQGSEA. The data stem from a study of T-cell reconstitution after alpha-beta-depleted transplantation in children. It was with unique molecular identifiers that the TCRbeta library was prepared. A single record per CDR3 protein comes from TCRdb applying MiXCR to the PCR reads. Among approximately 590,000 distinct CDR3 sequences listed, about 10% were seen once. The rearrangement joins TRBV29-1 to TRBJ2-7; 7 nucleotides align to TRBD2. This sample comprised PBMCs from the stem cell graft donor, obtained from the stem cell graft. This TCR was sampled from a human donor who donated a stem cell graft to a child with acute myeloid leukemia. The CDR3 coding sequence is TGCAGCGTCGTGAGTCCCTGGCGGGAGTCAGACGAGCAGTACTTC. This sequence encodes CSVVSPWRESDEQYF.